In this sample, the clone carrying this TCR beta chain turned up a few times. CDR1 is MNHNS and CDR2 is SASEGT in the germline V gene. Trimming removed 2 bases from V and 3 bases from J, with 13 bases in between. The CDR3 covers 15 residues. The data were obtained in a study of blood T cells in healthy people across ages. Sample-barcoded 5' priming and a J-beta primer mix drove a second PCR of about 6 to 11 cycles. TCRdb independently ran MiXCR on the 5' RACE reads; one entry per CDR3 protein. Of roughly 1.7 million distinct CDR3 sequences detected, almost 35% appear once; the ten largest clones hold 11%.

Sequenced material: blood. V and J are TRBV6-1 and TRBJ1-2; D remains ambiguous. This sequence originates from a woman under 40 in good health. The CDR3 DNA is TGTGCCAGCAGTGAACAGATAGCCGCCCACTATGGCTACACCTTC. Encoded protein: CASSEQIAAHYGYTF.